The 19 T cell receptor beta chains listed next were all sequenced from one sample in a study of T-cell reconstitution after alpha-beta-depleted transplantation in children. Preparation of the TCRbeta library involved a method that used unique molecular identifiers. TCRdb redid the calling of the PCR reads with MiXCR, one entry per CDR3 protein. The repertoire holds about 250,000 distinct CDR3 sequences, with more than 20% as singletons. The source was PBMCs, mostly from graft donor cells, collected 360 days after TCRalphabeta/CD19-depleted stem cell transplant. The receptors shown here come from a female patient aged 2 to 10 who had a stem cell transplant for congenital amegakaryocytic thrombocytopenia, so the T cells may come from the graft donor.

This clonotype has a handful of counts. The chain carries TRBV7-9 and TRBJ1-1; D may be TRBD1 (5 bases). V lost 2 bases and J lost 1, with 11 bases in between. From germline, CDR1 is SEHNR and CDR2 FQNEAQ (reference sequence). CDR3 length: 15 amino acids. The CDR3 reads CASSLRGGKNTEAFF. The CDR3 DNA reads TGTGCCAGCAGCTTACGGGGGGGAAAGAACACTGAAGCTTTCTTT.

This clonotype appeared a few times. The rearrangement links TRBV6-1 to TRBJ1-5; the D is unclear. V lost 5 bases and J lost 0, with 20 bases in between. Germline loops: CDR1 MNHNS, CDR2 SASEGT. The length of the CDR3 is 18 residues. CDR3 DNA: TGTGCCAGCAGTACCATTCGAACACAGACTTATAGCAATCAGCCCCAGCATTTT. This sequence encodes CASSTIRTQTYSNQPQHF.

This clonotype was detected a few times. The J gene is TRBJ1-3, the V gene TRBV4-2, with D unresolved. The CDR3 runs to 17 residues. Germline V CDR1 and CDR2: LGHNA, YNFKEQ. The ends were cut back, 4 bases at V and 2 bases at J, with 18 bases in the middle. The CDR3 loop is CASSRFEGKLTGNTIYF. DNA for the CDR3: TGTGCCAGCAGCCGGTTCGAAGGAAAGCTTACTGGAAACACCATATATTTT.

This clonotype occurred a few times. The chain has TRBV2 and TRBJ1-1, with D hard to call. Germline V CDR1 and CDR2: SNHLY, FYNNEI. V shed 7 bases and J shed 1 base, with 13 bases lying between them. The CDR3 contains 14 residues. The CDR3 here is CASKSGSGNTEAFF. CDR3 in DNA: TGTGCCAGCAAGTCGGGGAGCGGGAACACTGAAGCTTTCTTT.

This clonotype has more than one count but fewer than ten. Here the CDR3 reads CSARPAGEETQYF. CDR3 in DNA: TGCAGTGCTAGACCAGCGGGAGAAGAGACCCAGTACTTC. J is TRBJ2-5 and V is TRBV20-1, with 8 bases aligning to TRBD2. Germline V gene lookup returns CDR1 DFQATT and CDR2 SNEGSKA (reference sequence). This CDR3 contains 13 residues. Unmatched junction bases numbered 2, after V lost 2 bases and J lost 3 bases.

This clonotype was detected many times. The CDR3 nucleotides read TGTGCCAGCAGCGCGGAAGGGACTAGCAGGAATAGGAATGAGCAGTTCTTC. Protein: CASSAEGTSRNRNEQFF. The rearrangement links TRBV5-6 to TRBJ2-1; TRBD2 matches 9 bases. The length of the CDR3 is 17 residues. CDR1 and CDR2 (germline): SGHDT, YYEEEE. Trimming took 4 bases from V and 7 from J; bases not matched to a gene: 15.

This clonotype was seen a few times. This chain links TRBV4-1 with TRBJ2-7, with D possibly being TRBD1 or TRBD2 (5 bases each). The CDR3 length is 15 residues. Trimming left V 3 bases short and J 11 bases short, with 23 bases between. The germline gives CDR1 MGHRA, CDR2 YSYEKL. The CDR3 DNA reads as TGCGCCAGCAGCCAGACCTCAACCGGGACCTACCCCGAGTACTTC. Encoded protein: CASSQTSTGTYPEYF.

This clonotype appeared a few times. The chain employs TRBV6-2 or TRBV6-3 and TRBJ2-7; TRBD2 aligns across 9 bases. V shed 0 bases, J shed 3 bases, and the junction held 18 bases outside the gene matches. The CDR3 has 20 amino acids. Germline V gives CDR1 MNHEY, CDR2 SVGEGT. The CDR3 DNA follows: TGTGCCAGCAGTTACTCGATTCCCAGGCGGAGAGCGGGAGGTAACTACGAGCAGTACTTC. It codes for CASSYSIPRRRAGGNYEQYF.

This clonotype was found a few times. J is TRBJ2-1 and V is TRBV20-1; 12 bases match TRBD2. V lost 6 bases, J lost 2 bases, and 11 bases stayed unmatched. There are 17 residues in the CDR3. From germline, CDR1 is DFQATT and CDR2 SNEGSKA (reference sequence). CDR3 DNA: TGCAGTGCCAGGGGGGATCGGACTAGCGGGGCCTACAATGAGCAGTTCTTC. Translating gives CSARGDRTSGAYNEQFF.

V and J are TRBV5-1 and TRBJ2-7; TRBD2 might be the D (5 bases). The CDR3 runs 16 residues. Trimming cost V 2 bases and J 0 bases, with 15 bases left between them. The germline CDR1 and CDR2 sequences are SGHRS and YFSETQ. The CDR3 region has the DNA TGCGCCAGCAGCTTAACAAAGACTACCGTCTCCTACGAGCAGTACTTC. Translating gives CASSLTKTTVSYEQYF.

In this sample, this clonotype turned up a few times. The chain couples TRBV5-1 to TRBJ2-3; a possible D gene is TRBD2 (5 bases). Trimming took off 10 bases at V and 0 bases at J, with 15 bases between the two ends. Germline lookup yields CDR1 SGHRS and CDR2 YFSETQ. The CDR3 spans 14 residues. The CDR3 DNA reads as TGCGCCGGGCGGGCGTCTCCTAGCACAGATACGCAGTATTTT. Residues: CAGRASPSTDTQYF.

The chain is built from TRBV3-1 and TRBJ2-7; 8 bases agree with TRBD2. This CDR3 has 14 residues. The germline V gene has CDR1 LGHDT and CDR2 YNNKEL (reference sequence). With 7 bases clipped from V and 3 bases from J, the junction kept 8 bases outside the gene matches. CDR3 in DNA: TGTGCCAGCAAGGCCTCGGGAGGGCGCTACGAGCAGTACTTC. This codes for CASKASGGRYEQYF.

This clonotype has more than one count but fewer than ten. The chain joins TRBV3-1 to TRBJ2-5; D gene ambiguous. The V and J ends lost 1 base and 4 bases respectively, with 22 bases between them. Looked up from germline, CDR1 is LGHDT and CDR2 is YNNKEL (reference sequence). The CDR3 length is 18 residues. The CDR3 region is CASSQGFYRTPTGETQYF. DNA of the CDR3: TGTGCCAGCAGCCAAGGATTCTACCGGACCCCGACCGGAGAGACCCAGTACTTC.

The chain joins TRBV7-8 to TRBJ2-5; D not resolved. This CDR3 region has 14 residues. V gave up 5 bases and J gave up 1 base, with 11 bases separating them. Germline V CDR1 and CDR2: SGHVS, FQNEAQ. The CDR3 loop is CASSIGSVQETQYF. DNA of the CDR3: TGTGCCAGCAGCATAGGATCCGTCCAAGAGACCCAGTACTTC.

This clonotype was counted ten times or more. This CDR3 reads CASSQWGVGYTF. The CDR3 DNA reads as TGTGCCAGCAGCCAATGGGGGGTTGGCTACACCTTC. The chain links TRBV3-1 to TRBJ1-2; tentatively, D is TRBD1 (5 bases). The germline CDR1 and CDR2 sequences are LGHDT and YNNKEL (reference sequence). This CDR3 comprises 12 residues. The V end lost 2 bases, the J end lost 7 bases, and 8 bases lay between the germline ends.

The V call is TRBV12-3 or TRBV12-4, the J call TRBJ1-4; no definite D call. There are 14 residues in the CDR3. Trimming removed 2 bases at V and 8 bases at J, with 12 bases between. CDR3 in DNA: TGTGCCAGCAGTTTATCTCAGTGGAACGAAAAACTGTTTTTT. The encoded protein is CASSLSQWNEKLFF.

This clonotype was counted only a few times. The rearrangement joins TRBV4-1 to TRBJ1-5; perhaps TRBD1 as D (6 bases). Germline V lookup: CDR1 MGHRA, CDR2 YSYEKL. Trimming removed 2 bases from V and 6 bases from J, with 8 bases in between. This CDR3 spans 13 amino acids. CDR3 sequence: CASSQTGTQPQHF. CDR3 nucleotide sequence: TGCGCCAGCAGCCAAACAGGGACTCAGCCCCAGCATTTT.

The genes are TRBV30 and TRBJ1-1; no clear D. The CDR3 consists of 13 residues. The germline CDR1 and CDR2 sequences are GTSNPN and SVGIG (reference sequence). Trimming took 2 bases from V and 0 from J, leaving 7 bases between them. This chain's CDR3 is CAWSKEMNTEAFF. The CDR3 DNA reads as TGTGCCTGGAGTAAGGAAATGAACACTGAAGCTTTCTTT.

This clonotype came up a few times. The CDR3 DNA reads TGTGCCAGCAGCCCCCCCCCCAGAGGGGATACGCAGTATTTT. This encodes CASSPPPRGDTQYF. The chain has TRBV11-2 and TRBJ2-3; D may be TRBD2 (5 bases). Trimming pared 5 bases from V and 6 bases from J, leaving 15 bases between. CDR1 SGHAT and CDR2 FQNNGV come from the germline V gene. The CDR3 is 14 residues long.